Each of the 11 T cell receptor beta chains below was sequenced from the same sample in a study of cytomegalovirus exposure and HLA in healthy donors. Clones were read by immunoSEQ multiplex PCR, and TCRdb kept only the in-frame ones, dropping some. The sample carries 120,000 or so clones, roughly 89% recorded once. The sequencing sample was made of PBMCs. The receptor source for this set is a young woman in good health and CMV-seronegative.

The chain joins TRBV30 to TRBJ1-1, with 10 bases identical to TRBD1. The trim removed 2 bases at V and 6 bases at J, leaving 6 bases unmatched. The CDR3 has 14 amino acids. Germline-derived CDR1 and CDR2 are GTSNPN and SVGIG (reference sequence). The CDR3 nucleotides are TGTGCCTGGAGTACTGCCGGGACAGGGGCTGAAGCTTTCTTT. Translated: CAWSTAGTGAEAFF.

The chain joins TRBV6-5 to TRBJ2-7; TRBD1 matches 11 bases. Germline CDR1 and CDR2: MNHEY and SVGAGI. V was pared by 5 bases and J by 3 bases, with 3 bases of the junction left unmatched. The CDR3 loop spans 14 amino acids. CDR3 loop: CASSEGTGGYEQYF. CDR3 sequence (DNA): TGTGCCAGCAGTGAAGGGACAGGGGGCTACGAGCAGTACTTC.

The genes are TRBV19 and TRBJ2-6, with 9 bases lining up with TRBD2. Looked up from germline, CDR1 is LNHDA and CDR2 is SQIVND (reference sequence). Trimming took 3 bases from V and 0 from J; bases not matched to a gene: 6. The CDR3 consists of 18 residues. CDR3 DNA sequence: TGTGCCAGTAGTATTGAGAGCGGGAGGTTCTCTGGGGCCAACGTCCTGACTTTC. This codes for CASSIESGRFSGANVLTF.

This chain joins TRBV30 and TRBJ1-1, with D unclear. V was pared by 1 base and J by 4 bases, with 16 bases between. The germline V gene has CDR1 GTSNPN and CDR2 SVGIG (reference sequence). The CDR3 has 15 residues. Here the CDR3 reads CAWSGKEDWGTEAFF. As DNA, the CDR3 is TGTGCCTGGAGTGGAAAGGAGGATTGGGGCACTGAAGCTTTCTTT.

This chain joins TRBV27 and TRBJ1-5; D is uncertain. Germline V gives CDR1 MNHEY, CDR2 SMNVEV (reference sequence). Between the trimmed V and J ends, which lost 8 bases and 7 bases, there was a span of 12 bases. The length of the CDR3 is 12 residues. The CDR3 loop reads CASGLPGQPQHF. CDR3 DNA sequence: TGTGCCAGCGGCCTCCCGGGGCAGCCCCAGCATTTT.

The V call is TRBV5-1, the J call TRBJ1-2; D ambiguous. V was shortened by 7 bases and J by 0 bases, with 7 bases between the two germline ends. From germline, CDR1 is SGHRS and CDR2 YFSETQ. The CDR3 length is 12 residues. The CDR3 sequence: CASSSPNYGYTF. CDR3 nucleotides: TGCGCCAGCTCCTCCCCTAACTATGGCTACACCTTC.

The chain uses TRBV29-1 and TRBJ2-3; 12 nucleotides agree with TRBD2. The germline V gene has CDR1 SQVTM and CDR2 ANQGSEA. The CDR3 sequence is 13 residues long. V was clipped by 4 bases and J by 8 bases; unmatched bases: 4. CDR3 nucleotides: TGCAGCGTTGCTAGCGGGAGGGGAGGTACGCAGTATTTT. Protein: CSVASGRGGTQYF.

This clone came up once. The rearrangement uses TRBV20-1 and TRBJ2-7; D perhaps matches TRBD2 (5 bases). The CDR3 spans 10 residues. The ends were cut back, 8 bases at V and 3 bases at J, with 8 bases in the middle. CDR1 and CDR2 from the germline V gene are DFQATT and SNEGSKA (reference sequence). Here the CDR3 DNA reads TGCAGTCTCGGACTCTACGAGCAGTACTTC. This sequence encodes CSLGLYEQYF.

The chain recombines TRBV30 with TRBJ2-1; maybe TRBD2 (5 bases). The CDR3 consists of 13 residues. Per the germline V gene, CDR1 is GTSNPN and CDR2 is SVGIG (reference sequence). V was pared by 1 base and J by 8 bases, with 12 bases between. The DNA of the CDR3 is TGTGCCTGGAGTGACGAGCGGAACTATGAGCAGTTCTTC. The encoded protein is CAWSDERNYEQFF. Full variable domain (rest looked up from reference TRBV30 and TRBJ2-1): SQTIHQWPATLVQPVGSPLSLECTVEGTSNPNLYWYRQAAGRGLQLLFYSVGIGQISSEVPQNLSASRPQDRQFILSSKKLLLSDSGFYLCAWSDERNYEQFFGPGTRLTVL.

V usage is TRBV7-8 and J usage is TRBJ1-3; D remains unclear. CDR3 length: 15 amino acids. The V and J ends lost 2 bases and 4 bases respectively, with 12 bases between them. Per germline, CDR1 SGHVS and CDR2 FQNEAQ. In nucleotides, the CDR3 is TGTGCCAGCAGCTTATCGAACGTAGAAGGAAACACCATATATTTT. It specifies CASSLSNVEGNTIYF.

The chain links TRBV19 to TRBJ1-5; no definite D call. Germline-derived CDR1 and CDR2 are LNHDA and SQIVND (reference sequence). Trimming took 4 bases from V and 8 from J, leaving 12 bases between them. The length of the CDR3 is 13 residues. The CDR3 loop is CASSRARWEPQHF. CDR3 DNA sequence: TGTGCCAGTAGTAGGGCCCGATGGGAGCCCCAGCATTTT.